The sample holds many counts of the clone carrying this TCR beta chain. Its cognate antigen is unknown. Building the TCR beta libraries relied on iRepertoire HTBI primers, and CDR3 regions underwent Arm-PCR. TCRdb ran MiXCR on the multiplex PCR reads and lists one entry per CDR3 protein. This sample has some 450,000 distinct CDR3 sequences, with around 15% found just once. Between the trimmed V and J ends, which lost 4 bases and 2 bases, there was a span of 20 bases. The CDR3 loop spans 17 amino acids. Germline CDR1 and CDR2: MNHEY and SVGAGI. This sample was taken from a study of regulatory T cells in long-lasting Graves disease. On the study more broadly: Freshly diagnosed Graves' patients had used antithyroid drugs for under 3 months.

Noted time point: newly diagnosed GD, antithyroid drugs for less than 3 months. Extracted PBMC RNA gave rise to the TCR library. Overall study results and limits: A limited number of samples was an acknowledged limitation. Persistent disease preferred TRBV28, TRBJ1-2 and TRBJ2-5.

In addition, the sample was reused for a study of T cells in Graves' hyperthyroidism and ophthalmopathy.

The sequence was obtained from a woman in her twenties or thirties with Graves disease. The genes are TRBV6-5 and TRBJ1-2, with D tentatively TRBD1 (5 bases). The source was peripheral blood mononuclear cells (PBMCs), collected at new diagnosis, from a patient treated with antithyroid drugs. CDR3 sequence: CASSSFRRDSSNYGYTF. The CDR3, as DNA: TGTGCCAGCAGTTCGTTCCGGCGGGACTCTTCCAACTATGGCTACACCTTC.